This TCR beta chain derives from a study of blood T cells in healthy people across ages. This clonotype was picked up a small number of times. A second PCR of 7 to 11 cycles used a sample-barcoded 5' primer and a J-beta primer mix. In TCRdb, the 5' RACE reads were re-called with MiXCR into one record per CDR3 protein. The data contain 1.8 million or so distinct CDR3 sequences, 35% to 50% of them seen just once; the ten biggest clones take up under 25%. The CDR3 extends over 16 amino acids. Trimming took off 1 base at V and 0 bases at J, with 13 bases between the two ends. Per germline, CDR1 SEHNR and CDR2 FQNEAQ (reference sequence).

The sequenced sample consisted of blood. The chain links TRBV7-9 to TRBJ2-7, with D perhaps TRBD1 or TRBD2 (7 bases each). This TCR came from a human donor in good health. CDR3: CASSLGEGQFSYEQYF. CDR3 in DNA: TGTGCCAGCAGCTTAGGGGAGGGACAGTTCTCCTACGAGCAGTACTTC. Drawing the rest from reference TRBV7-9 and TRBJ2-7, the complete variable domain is DTGVSQNPRHKITKRGQNVTFRCDPISEHNRLYWYRQTLGQGPEFLTYFQNEAQLEKSRLLSDRFSAERPKGSFSTLEIQRTEQGDSAMYLCASSLGEGQFSYEQYFGPGTRLTVT.